The 19 T cell receptor beta chains below were found in one sample sequenced in a study of shared clonotypes between healthy human individuals. The protocol was immunoSEQ multiplex PCR, while the TCRdb copy is restricted to in-frame clones and leaves out a portion. The sample includes about 500,000 clones, over 60% of them seen just once. Material: PBMCs. The receptors stem from a woman in her forties in good health. Some clones in this sample may be carry-over from other donors' samples.

This chain uses TRBV7-9 with TRBJ1-5; D call uncertain. The V end was cut by 3 bases, the J end by 5 bases, with 11 bases between. Germline assignment: CDR1 SEHNR and CDR2 FQNEAQ (reference sequence). This CDR3 is built from 14 residues. The CDR3 region has the DNA TGTGCCAGCAGCTTCGACGGCGGTCATCAGCCCCAGCATTTT. Protein: CASSFDGGHQPQHF.

The chain has TRBV7-6 and TRBJ2-1, with D perhaps TRBD2 (5 bases). Germline CDR1 SGHVS, CDR2 FNYEAQ. The CDR3 runs 13 residues. V was pared by 6 bases and J by 7 bases, with 13 bases between. CDR3: CASRRSSGNEQFF. As DNA, the CDR3 is TGTGCCAGCAGACGAAGCTCGGGAAATGAGCAGTTCTTC.

The chain employs TRBV19 and TRBJ1-5, with a tentative D call TRBD1 (6 bases). Germline V lookup: CDR1 LNHDA, CDR2 SQIVND (reference sequence). The CDR3 is 15 amino acids. V was cut by 6 bases and J by 0 bases, with 12 bases left in between. CDR3 coding DNA: TGTGCCAGTAGAACCACAGGGAATAGCAATCAGCCCCAGCATTTT. Translated: CASRTTGNSNQPQHF.

The V call is TRBV7-6, the J call TRBJ2-5; D remains unclear. The germline V gene has CDR1 SGHVS and CDR2 FNYEAQ. The CDR3 totals 12 residues. Trimming removed 1 base from V and 3 bases from J, with 3 bases in between. Written as DNA, the CDR3 is TGTGCCAGCAGCTTAGGCGAAGAGACCCAGTACTTC. Translation: CASSLGEETQYF.

This clone was picked up one time. The chain recombines TRBV2 with TRBJ1-4; a weak D match, TRBD1 (5 bases). The CDR3 runs 14 residues. Germline V gene lookup returns CDR1 SNHLY and CDR2 FYNNEI. V lost 2 bases and J lost 7, with 11 bases in between. Here the CDR3 DNA reads TGTGCCAGCAGTGAATCCAGGGTTGGTGAAAAACTGTTTTTT. It is translated as CASSESRVGEKLFF.

This sequence joins TRBV29-1 and TRBJ2-7; 8 bases match TRBD1. The CDR3 has 13 residues. V shed 7 bases and J 5 bases; nucleotides not matched to a gene: 10. The germline CDR1 and CDR2 sequences are SQVTM and ANQGSEA. CDR3 in DNA: TGCAGCGCCATGACAGGGGAGACTGACGAGCAGTACTTC. Translated: CSAMTGETDEQYF.

J is TRBJ2-1 and V is TRBV7-5; the table's D call, TRBD2, was not checked against the DNA. TRBV7-5 has pseudogene status. This CDR3 is built from 13 residues. DNA of the CDR3: TGTGCCAGCAGCTTTGGGACTAATAATGAGCAGTTCTTC. It yields the protein CASSFGTNNEQFF.

The chain couples TRBV6-4 to TRBJ2-1, with D unclear. Germline V gene lookup returns CDR1 MRHNA and CDR2 SNTAGT. This CDR3 contains 13 residues. V gave up 3 bases and J gave up 10 bases, with 13 bases separating them. The chain's CDR3 is CASSDGVTKEQFF. CDR3 nucleotide sequence: TGTGCCAGCAGTGATGGGGTCACTAAGGAGCAGTTCTTC.

This CDR3 is CASKTTWTALEAFF. CDR3 DNA sequence: TGTGCCAGTAAAACTACATGGACGGCTCTAGAAGCTTTCTTT. The rearrangement uses TRBV19 and TRBJ1-1; D is unclear. V was shortened by 7 bases and J by 8 bases, with 20 bases between the two germline ends. The CDR3 length is 14 residues. Germline V gene lookup returns CDR1 LNHDA and CDR2 SQIVND (reference sequence).

V usage is TRBV4-1 and J usage is TRBJ1-2, with no clear D. V was pared by 1 base and J by 5 bases, with 11 bases between. This CDR3 is 14 amino acids long. CDR1 and CDR2 (germline): MGHRA, YSYEKL. CDR3 DNA sequence: TGCGCCAGCAGCCAAGTAGGCTGGGATTATGGCTACACCTTC. The encoded protein is CASSQVGWDYGYTF.

This clone came up once. The V gene is TRBV7-9, the J gene TRBJ2-7, with D possibly matching TRBD2 (7 bases). The V end was cut by 4 bases, the J end by 2 bases, with 27 bases between. Germline-derived CDR1 and CDR2 are SEHNR and FQNEAQ (reference sequence). This CDR3 has 19 amino acids. CDR3 protein: CASSSTVGRGGGRPYEQYF. CDR3 coding DNA: TGTGCCAGCAGCTCCACAGTAGGGAGGGGGGGAGGCCGCCCCTACGAGCAGTACTTC. The entire variable domain, with the rest obtained from reference TRBV7-9 and TRBJ2-7, is as follows: DTGVSQNPRHKITKRGQNVTFRCDPISEHNRLYWYRQTLGQGPEFLTYFQNEAQLEKSRLLSDRFSAERPKGSFSTLEIQRTEQGDSAMYLCASSSTVGRGGGRPYEQYFGPGTRLTVT.

The V gene is TRBV7-8, the J gene TRBJ1-1, with no clear D. The length of the CDR3 is 14 residues. V was clipped by 4 bases and J by 5 bases, with 14 bases between them. The germline V gene encodes CDR1 SGHVS and CDR2 FQNEAQ. This CDR3 reads CASSSRTEGTEAFF. As DNA, the CDR3 is TGTGCCAGCAGCTCCCGGACCGAAGGGACTGAAGCTTTCTTT.

The chain combines TRBV6-6 with TRBJ1-5, with D possibly matching TRBD1 (6 bases). Germline CDR1 and CDR2: MNHNY and SVGAGI (reference sequence). The CDR3 has 10 amino acids. The CDR3 bases are TGTTCCACAGGGTTTCAGCCCCAGCATTTT. Amino acid sequence: CSTGFQPQHF.

This clone appeared once. The chain joins TRBV10-3 to TRBJ2-5, with D possibly TRBD2 on 5 matching bases. The CDR3 is made up of 14 amino acids. The V end lost 6 bases, the J end lost 5 bases, and 16 bases lay between the germline ends. Germline V gene lookup returns CDR1 ENHRY and CDR2 SYGVKD. The CDR3 loop reads CAISLARGGETQYF. The CDR3 coding sequence is TGTGCCATCAGCTTAGCGAGAGGAGGCGAGACCCAGTACTTC.

Turning to this clone: A read error likely explains this, since a far larger clone differs by one base. V gene TRBV29-1 combines with J gene TRBJ2-4; D is perhaps TRBD1 or TRBD2 (5 bases each). Per germline, CDR1 SQVTM and CDR2 ANQGSEA. This CDR3 is 12 amino acids long. CDR3 in amino acids: CSGGSGKNIQCF. The CDR3 region has the DNA TGCAGCGGGGGGAGTGGCAAAAACATTCAGTGCTTC.

This rearrangement joins TRBV28 to TRBJ2-7; D gene unclear. V was shortened by 2 bases and J by 2 bases, with 13 bases between the two germline ends. Germline lookup yields CDR1 MDHEN and CDR2 SYDVKM. This CDR3 has 15 residues. CDR3 bases: TGTGCCAGCAGTTTAAAGTTTGGACGCACCTACGAGCAGTACTTC. It encodes CASSLKFGRTYEQYF. Looking up the rest from reference TRBV28 and TRBJ2-7 gives the full variable domain: DVKVTQSSRYLVKRTGEKVFLECVQDMDHENMFWYRQDPGLGLRLIYFSYDVKMKEKGDIPEGYSVSREKKERFSLILESASTNQTSMYLCASSLKFGRTYEQYFGPGTRLTVT.

The rearrangement links TRBV29-1 to TRBJ1-1; 12 nucleotides align to TRBD1. The germline V gene has CDR1 SQVTM and CDR2 ANQGSEA. J was trimmed by 5 bases and V by 0 bases; bases with no gene match: 7. CDR3 size: 16 residues. The CDR3 here is CSVEDGTGGSSTEAFF. As DNA, the CDR3 is TGCAGCGTTGAAGATGGGACAGGGGGCAGTAGTACTGAAGCTTTCTTT.

This clone was seen once. The chain recombines TRBV4-2 with TRBJ1-1; weak D call: TRBD1 (5 bases). The CDR3 contains 16 residues. Trimming shortened V by 0 bases and J by 4 bases, and 15 bases separated the two germline ends. The germline CDR1 and CDR2 sequences are LGHNA and YNFKEQ. The CDR3 sequence is CASSQDRGSGATEAFF. The DNA for the CDR3 is TGTGCCAGCAGCCAAGATCGGGGCAGTGGGGCCACTGAAGCTTTCTTT.

The rearrangement links TRBV27 to TRBJ2-1; TRBD2 might be the D (7 bases). In germline, CDR1 is MNHEY, CDR2 SMNVEV (reference sequence). CDR3 size: 17 residues. Trimming took off 5 bases at V and 9 bases at J, with 26 bases between the two ends. The CDR3 sequence is CASSPLEGRVRGGEQFF. The CDR3 coding sequence is TGTGCCAGCAGTCCCTTAGAAGGGAGGGTCCGAGGGGGTGAGCAGTTCTTC.